This T cell receptor (beta chain) was recovered during a study of shared clonotypes between healthy human individuals. Trimming at V came to 2 bases and at J to 2 bases, leaving 7 bases not matched to a gene. CDR3 length equals 17 residues. Looked up from germline, CDR1 is GTSNPN and CDR2 is SVGIG (reference sequence). In the authors' methods: Without quality scores, immunoSEQ junctional reads could not be filtered like full-length reads. Data came from immunoSEQ multiplex PCR; TCRdb stores just in-frame clones and leaves some out. The V and J calls and clone size are taken from that table; D and trimming were inferred from the DNA. The sample carries roughly 1,100,000 clones, around four fifths recorded once.

Sample: memory CD4+ T cells sorted from blood. The subset is: CD45RA-negative fraction. The chain employs TRBV30 and TRBJ2-6; 9 bases match TRBD1. The clonotype originates from a man aged 18-30 years in good health. CDR3 sequence: CAWSKGTGKPGANVLTF. DNA of the CDR3: TGTGCCTGGAGTAAAGGGACAGGGAAGCCTGGGGCCAACGTCCTGACTTTC.